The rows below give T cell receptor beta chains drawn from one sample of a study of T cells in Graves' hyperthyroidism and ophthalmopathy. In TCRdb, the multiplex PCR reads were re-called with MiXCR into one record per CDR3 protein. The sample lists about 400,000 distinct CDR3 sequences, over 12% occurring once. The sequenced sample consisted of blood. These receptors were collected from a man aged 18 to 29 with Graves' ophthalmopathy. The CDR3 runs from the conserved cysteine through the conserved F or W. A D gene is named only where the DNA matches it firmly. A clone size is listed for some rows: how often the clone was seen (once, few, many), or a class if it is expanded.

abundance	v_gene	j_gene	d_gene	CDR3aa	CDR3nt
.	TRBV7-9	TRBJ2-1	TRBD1	CASRQRPTGFDEQFF	TGTGCCAGCAGACAGAGGCCGACAGGGTTCGATGAGCAGTTCTTC
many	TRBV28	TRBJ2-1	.	CASRGAGTAYNEQFF	TGTGCCAGCAGGGGGGCCGGGACGGCATACAATGAGCAGTTCTTC
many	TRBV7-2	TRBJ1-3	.	CASSLVAISGNTIYF	TGTGCCAGCAGCTTAGTGGCGATCTCTGGAAACACCATATATTTT
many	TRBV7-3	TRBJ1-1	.	CASSLSRDTNTEAFF	TGTGCCAGCAGCTTGTCCCGGGACACGAACACTGAAGCTTTCTTT
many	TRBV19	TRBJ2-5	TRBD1	CASSVTGTGQETQYF	TGTGCCAGTAGTGTAACCGGGACAGGGCAAGAGACCCAGTACTTC
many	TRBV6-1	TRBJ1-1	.	CASSENLGVNTEAFF	TGTGCCAGCAGTGAAAACCTGGGGGTCAACACTGAAGCTTTCTTT
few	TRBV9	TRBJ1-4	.	CASSVRGEATNEKLFF	TGTGCCAGCAGCGTCCGCGGGGAAGCAACTAATGAAAAACTGTTTTTT
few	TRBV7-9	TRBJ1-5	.	CASSFDGRQHF	TGTGCCAGCAGCTTCGACGGCCGTCAGCATTTT
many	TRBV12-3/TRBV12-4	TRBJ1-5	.	CASSLGQVWPQHF	TGTGCCAGCAGTTTGGGCCAGGTTTGGCCCCAGCATTTT
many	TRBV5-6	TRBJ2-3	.	CASSVMTGEGTDTQYF	TGTGCCAGCAGCGTAATGACAGGAGAGGGCACAGATACGCAGTATTTT
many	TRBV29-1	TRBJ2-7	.	CSAAIRGDEQYF	TGCAGCGCGGCTATCAGGGGGGACGAGCAGTACTTC
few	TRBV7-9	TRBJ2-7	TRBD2	CASSLVASGIYEQYF	TGTGCCAGCAGCTTAGTGGCTAGCGGGATTTACGAGCAGTACTTC
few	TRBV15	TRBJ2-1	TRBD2	CATSRDLPSGDYNEQFF	TGTGCCACCAGCAGAGATCTCCCTAGCGGCGACTACAATGAGCAGTTCTTC
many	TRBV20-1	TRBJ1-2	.	CSARDRGGLGAYGYTF	TGCAGTGCTAGAGATAGAGGGGGACTAGGGGCTTATGGCTACACCTTC
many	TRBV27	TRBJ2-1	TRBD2	CASITFSGPRSYNEQFF	TGTGCCAGCATTACCTTTAGCGGGCCCAGGTCCTACAATGAGCAGTTCTTC
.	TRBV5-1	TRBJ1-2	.	CASSYGGESYGYTF	TGCGCCAGCAGCTACGGGGGGGAGAGTTATGGCTACACCTTC
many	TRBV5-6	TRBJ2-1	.	CASSLQTSSLDGNEQFF	TGTGCCAGCAGCTTGCAAACTTCCAGCCTGGACGGCAATGAGCAGTTCTTC
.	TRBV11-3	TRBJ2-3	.	CASREGGTDTQYF	TGTGCCAGCAGGGAGGGGGGTACAGATACGCAGTATTTT
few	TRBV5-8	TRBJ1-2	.	CASTLQTGSRIYGYTF	TGTGCCAGCACCTTACAGACAGGATCTCGAATCTATGGCTACACCTTC
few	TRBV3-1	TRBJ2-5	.	CASSRQTLGTQYF	TGTGCCAGCAGCAGACAGACCCTAGGGACCCAGTACTTC
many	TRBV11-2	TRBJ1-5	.	CASSLGPNQPQHF	TGTGCCAGCAGCTTAGGCCCCAATCAGCCCCAGCATTTT
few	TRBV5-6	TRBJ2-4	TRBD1	CASSLTGGIFGKNIQYF	TGTGCCAGCAGCTTGACAGGGGGTATTTTCGGCAAAAACATTCAGTACTTC
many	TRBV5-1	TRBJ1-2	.	CASSLQGPPSYGYTF	TGCGCCAGCAGCTTGCAGGGGCCACCTAGTTATGGCTACACCTTC
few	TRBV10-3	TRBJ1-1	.	CAISESGGRNTEAFF	TGTGCCATCAGTGAGTCGGGGGGCAGGAACACTGAAGCTTTCTTT
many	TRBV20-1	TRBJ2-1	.	CSAFSRRSDKWEVISYNEQFF	TGCAGTGCCTTCTCTAGGAGGTCCGACAAATGGGAAGTTATATCCTACAATGAGCAGTTCTTC
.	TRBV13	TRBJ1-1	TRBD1	CASSFRGGRAFF	TGTGCCAGCAGCTTCAGGGGGGGAAGGGCTTTCTTT
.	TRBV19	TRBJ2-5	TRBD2	CASSLSAGGGLQETQYF	TGTGCCAGTAGTCTTTCGGCGGGGGGGGGATTGCAAGAGACCCAGTACTTC
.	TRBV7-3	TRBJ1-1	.	CASRSSPGGTEAFF	TGTGCCAGCAGGTCATCCCCGGGAGGGACTGAAGCTTTCTTT